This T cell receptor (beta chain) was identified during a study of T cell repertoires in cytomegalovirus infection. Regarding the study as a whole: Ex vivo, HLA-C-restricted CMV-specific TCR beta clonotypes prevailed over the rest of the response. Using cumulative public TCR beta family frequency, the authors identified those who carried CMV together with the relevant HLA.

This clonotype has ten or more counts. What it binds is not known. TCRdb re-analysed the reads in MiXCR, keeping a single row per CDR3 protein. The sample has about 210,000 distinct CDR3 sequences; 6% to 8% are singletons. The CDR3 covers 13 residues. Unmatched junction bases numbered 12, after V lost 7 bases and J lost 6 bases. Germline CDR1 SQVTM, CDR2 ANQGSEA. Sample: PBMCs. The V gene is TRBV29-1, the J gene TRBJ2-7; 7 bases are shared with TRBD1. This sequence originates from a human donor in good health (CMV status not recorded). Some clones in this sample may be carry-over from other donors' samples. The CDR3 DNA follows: TGCAGCGCCCTCGACAGGGATGGTACCGAGCAGTACTTC. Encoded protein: CSALDRDGTEQYF.